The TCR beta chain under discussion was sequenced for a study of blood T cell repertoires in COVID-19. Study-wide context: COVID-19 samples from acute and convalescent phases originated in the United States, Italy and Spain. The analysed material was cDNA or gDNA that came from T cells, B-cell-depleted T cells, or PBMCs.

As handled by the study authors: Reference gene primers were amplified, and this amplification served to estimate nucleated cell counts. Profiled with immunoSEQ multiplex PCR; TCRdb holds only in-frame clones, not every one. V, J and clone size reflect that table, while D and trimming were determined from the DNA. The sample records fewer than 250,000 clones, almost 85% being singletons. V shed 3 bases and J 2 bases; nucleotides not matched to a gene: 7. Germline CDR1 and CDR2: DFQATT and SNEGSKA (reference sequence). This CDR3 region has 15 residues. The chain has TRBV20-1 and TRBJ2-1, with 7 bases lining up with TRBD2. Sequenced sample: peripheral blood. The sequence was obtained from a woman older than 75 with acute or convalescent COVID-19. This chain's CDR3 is CSASLGRVTYNEQFF. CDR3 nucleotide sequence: TGCAGTGCTAGTCTGGGGAGGGTGACCTACAATGAGCAGTTCTTC.